The next 10 T cell receptor beta chains were all read from a single sample in a study of blood T cell repertoires in COVID-19. Data came from immunoSEQ multiplex PCR; TCRdb stores just in-frame clones and leaves some out. The table lists roughly 500,000 clones, approximately 91% of them singletons. The specimen sequenced was PBMCs or T cells enriched from blood (not recorded which). The source of these receptors is a woman in her sixties or seventies who had recovered from COVID-19.

This chain connects TRBV29-1 to TRBJ2-3, with 10 bases fitting TRBD2. The CDR3 is made up of 16 amino acids. Germline loops: CDR1 SQVTM, CDR2 ANQGSEA. J was trimmed by 2 bases and V by 3 bases; bases with no gene match: 8. Written as DNA, the CDR3 is TGCAGCGTTGAGAACCTAAGCGGGGGGGACACAGATACGCAGTATTTT. It encodes CSVENLSGGDTDTQYF.

The V gene is TRBV9, the J gene TRBJ2-1, with D perhaps TRBD1 (5 bases). The germline V gene has CDR1 SGDLS and CDR2 YYNGEE. V lost 6 bases, J lost 4 bases, and 17 bases lay in between. CDR3 length: 15 residues. The CDR3 is CASTPLGSGYNEQFF. CDR3 nucleotide sequence: TGTGCCAGCACCCCCCTCGGGTCAGGGTACAATGAGCAGTTCTTC.

The chain recombines TRBV5-1 with TRBJ2-3; D ambiguous. Deletions cut 0 bases from V and 2 bases from J, with 7 bases between. Germline CDR1 is SGHRS and CDR2 is YFSETQ. This CDR3 comprises 14 residues. The CDR3 DNA reads TGCGCCAGCAGCTTGGCCCCCCTCACAGATACGCAGTATTTT. Its translation is CASSLAPLTDTQYF.

The gene calls are TRBV30 and TRBJ1-3, with D uncertain. This CDR3 comprises 13 residues. The germline V gene encodes CDR1 GTSNPN and CDR2 SVGIG (reference sequence). V was cut by 3 bases and J by 3 bases, with 9 bases left in between. The CDR3 DNA sequence: TGTGCCTGGAGGCTCTCGGGTGGAAACACCATATATTTT. Protein: CAWRLSGGNTIYF.

V usage is TRBV10-3 and J usage is TRBJ1-4; 10 nucleotides align to TRBD1. The J segment lost 8 bases and the V segment lost 0 bases, leaving 3 bases of the junction unmatched. Germline CDR1 is ENHRY and CDR2 is SYGVKD. CDR3 length equals 15 residues. CDR3 protein: CAISESTGGEEKLFF. CDR3 DNA sequence: TGTGCCATCAGTGAGTCGACAGGGGGCGAAGAAAAACTGTTTTTT.

V and J are TRBV5-1 and TRBJ1-2; D remains unclear. With 0 bases removed from V and 2 bases from J, the gap between germline ends came to 11 bases. Germline CDR1 and CDR2: SGHRS and YFSETQ. The CDR3 totals 15 residues. CDR3 protein: CASSLEPLLNYGYTF. CDR3 in DNA: TGCGCCAGCAGCTTGGAACCGCTGCTAAACTATGGCTACACCTTC. Supplemented by reference TRBV5-1 and TRBJ1-2, the full variable domain reads KAGVTQTPRYLIKTRGQQVTLSCSPISGHRSVSWYQQTPGQGLQFLFEYFSETQRNKGNFPGRFSGRQFSNSRSEMNVSTLELGDSALYLCASSLEPLLNYGYTFGSGTRLTVV.

The gene calls are TRBV9 and TRBJ2-1, with 9 bases that match TRBD2. The CDR3 totals 15 residues. V shed 3 bases and J 9 bases; nucleotides not matched to a gene: 10. The germline CDR1 and CDR2 sequences are SGDLS and YYNGEE. Written as DNA, the CDR3 is TGTGCCAGCAGCGCCCGAGCGGGGGGTTTGGGTGAGCAGTTCTTC. Its protein is CASSARAGGLGEQFF.

V and J are TRBV6-5 and TRBJ2-7, with 7 bases that match TRBD1. With 5 bases clipped from V and 3 bases from J, the junction kept 7 bases outside the gene matches. The CDR3 extends over 14 amino acids. Germline assignment: CDR1 MNHEY and CDR2 SVGAGI. In nucleotides, the CDR3 is TGTGCCAGCAGTCGGCAGACAGGGAGCTACGAGCAGTACTTC. It encodes CASSRQTGSYEQYF.

V usage is TRBV29-1 and J usage is TRBJ2-5, with D possibly being TRBD2 (7 bases). CDR1 and CDR2 (germline): SQVTM, ANQGSEA. Trimming stripped 7 bases from V and 0 bases from J, with 18 bases between. The CDR3 length is 15 residues. DNA of the CDR3: TGCAGCGCAGAGAGGGGGGGGGAGTACCAAGAGACCCAGTACTTC. Encoded protein: CSAERGGEYQETQYF. Complete variable domain (other parts from reference TRBV29-1 and TRBJ2-5): SAVISQKPSRDICQRGTSLTIQCQVDSQVTMMFWYRQQPGQSLTLIATANQGSEATYESGFVIDKFPISRPNLTFSTLTVSNMSPEDSSIYLCSAERGGEYQETQYFGPGTRLLVL.

The V gene is TRBV2, the J gene TRBJ1-1; D remains ambiguous. Looked up from germline, CDR1 is SNHLY and CDR2 is FYNNEI. Trimming took off 4 bases at V and 1 base at J, with 4 bases between the two ends. The CDR3 sequence is 12 residues long. CDR3 coding DNA: TGTGCCAGCAGTGTCAAGAACACTGAAGCTTTCTTT. Protein sequence: CASSVKNTEAFF. Together with reference TRBV2 and TRBJ1-1, the CDR3 gives the full variable domain: EPEVTQTPSHQVTQMGQEVILRCVPISNHLYFYWYRQILGQKVEFLVSFYNNEISEKSEIFDDQFSVERPDGSNFTLKIRSTKLEDSAMYFCASSVKNTEAFFGQGTRLTVV.